The T cell receptor (beta chain) under discussion was sequenced for a study of blood T cell repertoires in COVID-19. In the study overall: COVID-19 samples from acute and convalescent phases originated in the United States, Italy and Spain. PBMCs, B-cell-depleted T cells, or T cells provided the cDNA or gDNA that made up the material.

In the source study's methods: The authors estimated nucleated cell counts from reference gene primer amplification. Libraries were prepared by immunoSEQ multiplex PCR; TCRdb keeps only in-frame clonotypes and omits some of them. That table is the source of V, J and clone size, and D and trimming were worked out from the DNA. The sample carries about 280,000 clones, around 89% recorded once. A note on this clone: The junction departs from germline at one end; a sequencing error may be responsible.

CDR1 is SNHLY and CDR2 is FYNNEI in the germline V gene. The CDR3 is made up of 16 amino acids. This chain joins TRBV2 and TRBJ2-3; 7 nucleotides align to TRBD1. The TCR comes from a man in his forties or fifties with acute or convalescent COVID-19. The specimen was peripheral blood. CDR3 coding DNA: TGTGCCAGCAGCGAAGCCCCGACAGGGAACACAGATACGCAGTATTTT. It is translated as CASSEAPTGNTDTQYF.